This T cell receptor beta chain was sequenced in a study of blood T cell repertoires in COVID-19. Looking at the study overall: In each case, the material was cDNA or gDNA derived from T cells, B-cell-depleted T cells, or PBMCs.

Source study methods: Quantification of nucleated cells was approximated via reference gene primer amplification. This table comes from immunoSEQ multiplex PCR, and its TCRdb copy is limited to in-frame clones, with some not included. The DNA was the basis for D and trimming; V, J and clone size are from that table. The repertoire has about 280,000 clones, 75% to 90% of them found once; the top ten carry 2.2%. This receptor was obtained from a woman in her fifties or sixties who had recovered from COVID-19. Material: peripheral blood.

The CDR3 sequence: CASSETQGWNEKLFF. CDR3 nucleotides: TGTGCCAGCAGTGAAACCCAGGGTTGGAATGAAAAACTGTTTTTT. The chain links TRBV28 to TRBJ1-4; D perhaps matches TRBD1 (5 bases). Germline values: CDR1 MDHEN, CDR2 SYDVKM. Trimming left V 5 bases short and J 5 bases short, with 15 bases between. CDR3 length: 15 residues. Using reference TRBV28 and TRBJ1-4 for the parts outside the CDR3, the full variable domain is DVKVTQSSRYLVKRTGEKVFLECVQDMDHENMFWYRQDPGLGLRLIYFSYDVKMKEKGDIPEGYSVSREKKERFSLILESASTNQTSMYLCASSETQGWNEKLFFGSGTQLSVL.